The 18 T cell receptor beta chains listed next were all sequenced from one sample in a study of CXCR3-negative and CXCR3-positive naive CD8 T cells. It was by 5' RACE with UMI labels that the TRB cDNA libraries were prepared. TCRdb re-analyzed the 5' RACE reads; it lists each CDR3 protein once, without DNA. The table lists roughly 71,000 distinct CDR3 sequences. Sequencing was done on a sample of naive CXCR3- CD8+ T cells from blood. Subset given: CD45RO-CCR7+CD27+CD95- naive CD8+ T cells lacking CXCR3 (TNR3-). The receptors come from a human donor in good health. Some clones in this sample may be carry-over from other donors' samples.

V is TRBV5-6 and J is TRBJ2-2. CDR1 is SGHDT and CDR2 is YYEEEE in the germline V gene. The CDR3 runs to 15 residues. Here the CDR3 reads CASSLGGRSTGELFF.

The CDR3 protein is CASSPGVTNTEAFF. This chain joins TRBV18 and TRBJ1-1. The V gene's germline CDR1 is KGHSH and CDR2 LQKENI. The CDR3 sequence is 14 residues long. The full variable domain, rest sourced from reference TRBV18 and TRBJ1-1, is NAGVMQNPRHLVRRRGQEARLRCSPMKGHSHVYWYRQLPEEGLKFMVYLQKENIIDESGMPKERFSAEFPKEGPSILRIQQVVRGDSAAYFCASSPGVTNTEAFFGQGTRLTVV.

Considering frequency, this clonotype is medium-sized. J is TRBJ2-2 and V is TRBV6-2 or TRBV6-3; TCRdb lists TRBD1, though no DNA is available to test this call. Germline CDR1 is MNHEY and CDR2 is SVGEGT. This CDR3 spans 13 amino acids. CDR3: CASRATETGELFF.

The chain links TRBV20-1 to TRBJ2-7; TCRdb selects TRBD1, and the lack of DNA leaves this call unchecked. The CDR3 is made up of 13 amino acids. CDR1 DFQATT and CDR2 SNEGSKA come from the germline V gene (reference sequence). The CDR3 here is CSARGDSTYEQYF.

The rearrangement joins TRBV5-6 to TRBJ2-7; without DNA, the TCRdb call of TRBD2 cannot be checked. This CDR3 comprises 16 residues. Germline lookup yields CDR1 SGHDT and CDR2 YYEEEE. The CDR3 reads CASSLGLAGGFDEQYF.

This chain uses TRBV7-2 with TRBJ1-2; TCRdb returns TRBD1, unconfirmable since there is no DNA. The CDR3 runs to 15 residues. The germline V gene encodes CDR1 SGHTA and CDR2 FQGNSA. CDR3 residues: CASSELQGGVYGYTF. Full variable domain (missing parts from reference TRBV7-2 and TRBJ1-2): GAGVSQSPSNKVTEKGKDVELRCDPISGHTALYWYRQSLGQGLEFLIYFQGNSAPDKSGLPSDRFSAERTGGSVSTLTIQRTQQEDSAVYLCASSELQGGVYGYTFGSGTRLTVV.

V usage is TRBV7-8 and J usage is TRBJ1-6. Germline V CDR1 and CDR2: SGHVS, FQNEAQ. The CDR3 is 14 residues long. This CDR3 reads CASSQQSGNSPLHF.

CDR3 region: CASSPIWGQNHEQYF. The chain has TRBV6-5 and TRBJ2-7; TCRdb selects TRBD1, and the lack of DNA leaves this call unchecked. The CDR3 extends over 15 amino acids. Germline CDR1 is MNHEY and CDR2 is SVGAGI.

The chain links TRBV7-9 to TRBJ2-7; the TCRdb call, TRBD2, lacks DNA for checking. There are 13 residues in the CDR3. Germline V gene lookup returns CDR1 SEHNR and CDR2 FQNEAQ (reference sequence). The CDR3: CASSRTTSYEQYF.

CDR3 region: CASSSPITQNTGELFF. This rearrangement joins TRBV5-6 to TRBJ2-2. This CDR3 is built from 16 residues. The germline V gene has CDR1 SGHDT and CDR2 YYEEEE.

This chain joins TRBV29-1 and TRBJ2-2; with no DNA, the TCRdb D assignment of TRBD2 cannot be verified. The CDR3 has 12 residues. In germline, CDR1 is SQVTM, CDR2 ANQGSEA. This CDR3 reads CSIGGGVGELFF.

The chain has TRBV29-1 and TRBJ2-7. Germline CDR1 reads SQVTM; CDR2 reads ANQGSEA. The CDR3 runs to 12 residues. CDR3 sequence: CSAGQPPYEQYF.

This chain connects TRBV7-2 to TRBJ2-7; TCRdb's D call of TRBD1 is untestable without DNA. The CDR3 sequence is 15 residues long. Germline V gene lookup returns CDR1 SGHTA and CDR2 FQGNSA. CDR3 sequence: CASSLSLTGYYEQYF. The full variable domain, completed using reference TRBV7-2 and TRBJ2-7, is GAGVSQSPSNKVTEKGKDVELRCDPISGHTALYWYRQSLGQGLEFLIYFQGNSAPDKSGLPSDRFSAERTGGSVSTLTIQRTQQEDSAVYLCASSLSLTGYYEQYFGPGTRLTVT.

The chain recombines TRBV4-1 with TRBJ2-1; TCRdb's D call, TRBD1, is unchecked because there is no DNA. The CDR3 covers 16 residues. In germline, CDR1 is MGHRA, CDR2 YSYEKL. CDR3 in amino acids: CASSQGDPPGWGEQFF.

The chain has TRBV20-1 and TRBJ2-1; TCRdb selects TRBD1, and the lack of DNA leaves this call unchecked. Germline V CDR1 and CDR2: DFQATT, SNEGSKA (reference sequence). This CDR3 spans 14 amino acids. CDR3 sequence: CSARGRDSQEEQFF.

This chain connects TRBV5-5 to TRBJ2-2; TCRdb lists TRBD1, though no DNA is available to test this call. Germline V gene sequence: CDR1 SGHKS, CDR2 YYEKEE (reference sequence). The CDR3 is 15 amino acids. CDR3 sequence: CASSPGTGDTGELFF. Full variable domain (missing parts from reference TRBV5-5 and TRBJ2-2): DAGVTQSPTHLIKTRGQQVTLRCSPISGHKSVSWYQQVLGQGPQFIFQYYEKEERGRGNFPDRFSARQFPNYSSELNVNALLLGDSALYLCASSPGTGDTGELFFGEGSRLTVL.

The chain carries TRBV11-2 and TRBJ2-2; lacking DNA, the TRBD1 call made by TCRdb goes unchecked. The CDR3 has 16 residues. CDR1 SGHAT and CDR2 FQNNGV come from the germline V gene. CDR3 protein: CASSPHPGVAGGELFF.

J is TRBJ2-1 and V is TRBV28; TCRdb's D call of TRBD2 is untestable without DNA. The CDR3 consists of 15 residues. Per germline, CDR1 MDHEN and CDR2 SYDVKM. This chain's CDR3 is CASSLGTSGYNEQFF.